This T cell receptor (beta chain) was found in a study of Graves' ophthalmopathy and Graves' hyperthyroidism. For the study at large: Peripheral blood sampling occurred at initial diagnosis, before any treatment.

This clonotype has ten or more counts. As yet, its antigen is unknown. The CDR3 sequence is 11 residues long. Germline V gene sequence: CDR1 DFQATT, CDR2 SNEGSKA (reference sequence). V lost 6 bases, J lost 3 bases, and 8 bases lay in between. TCR beta CDR3 regions were amplified from RNA transcripts. The library came from an HTBI-primed first-round RT-PCR and a second-round multiplex PCR. MiXCR was run by TCRdb on the multiplex PCR reads, yielding one entry per CDR3 protein. The sample records some 410,000 distinct CDR3 sequences, 21% being singletons. The PBMCs originated from over 9 ml of fresh peripheral blood. Points from the study as a whole: Detected in blood as well were most expanded thyroid clonotypes with frequency above 0.001. Sensitivity of roughly 88% and specificity of 70% to 84% were achieved when a 13-signature model separated ophthalmopathy from stable hyperthyroidism.

The sequence came from a woman between 18 and 29 years old with stable Graves' hyperthyroidism. Sequenced: peripheral blood. The chain has TRBV20-1 and TRBJ1-2; no clear D gene. As DNA, the CDR3 is TGCAGTGCGATCTTTGACTATGGCTACACCTTC. This gives the protein CSAIFDYGYTF.